Presented here are 18 T cell receptor beta chains from one specimen sequenced in a study of blood T cell repertoires in COVID-19. The repertoire was sequenced with immunoSEQ multiplex PCR; TCRdb's copy has only in-frame clones and lacks some. Here the sample spans around 250,000 clones, 85% being singletons. The sequenced sample consisted of PBMCs or T cells enriched from blood (not recorded which). These receptors came from a woman aged 45-60 years who had been exposed to COVID-19.

This sequence joins TRBV11-1 and TRBJ2-7; 7 nucleotides match TRBD1. The V gene end was trimmed by 3 bases and the J gene end by 3 bases; junction bases not matched to a gene: 5. From germline, CDR1 is SGHAT and CDR2 FQDESV (reference sequence). This CDR3 contains 14 residues. CDR3 in DNA: TGTGCCAGCAGCTTCGGGACAGATCTCTACGAGCAGTACTTC. Its translation is CASSFGTDLYEQYF.

The chain couples TRBV7-2 to TRBJ1-1, with TRBD1 as a possible D gene (5 bases). Trimming left V 3 bases short and J 4 bases short, with 15 bases between. Germline V lookup: CDR1 SGHTA, CDR2 FQGNSA. The CDR3 spans 15 residues. CDR3 DNA: TGTGCCAGCAGCTTGGTTCGCAGGGAGGGCACTGAAGCTTTCTTT. Translated: CASSLVRREGTEAFF.

Here the CDR3 DNA reads TGTGCCATCAGTGTATCAGTTAATGAAAAACTGTTTTTT. It codes for CAISVSVNEKLFF. The V gene is TRBV10-3, the J gene TRBJ1-4, with D unclear. With 4 bases removed from V and 4 bases from J, the gap between germline ends came to 7 bases. The germline gives CDR1 ENHRY, CDR2 SYGVKD. This CDR3 is built from 13 residues.

The chain uses TRBV4-1 and TRBJ1-6; D remains ambiguous. Germline CDR1 MGHRA, CDR2 YSYEKL. The CDR3 loop spans 16 amino acids. Trimming left V 2 bases short and J 0 bases short, with 8 bases between. CDR3 DNA sequence: TGCGCCAGCAGCCAATACGGGGACTCCTATAATTCACCCCTCCACTTT. Its translation: CASSQYGDSYNSPLHF.

The chain couples TRBV6-5 to TRBJ2-7; 11 bases fit TRBD2. The CDR3 is made up of 14 amino acids. The V segment lost 10 bases and the J segment 0 bases; nucleotides outside the gene matches: 5. Germline V gene data show CDR1 as MNHEY and CDR2 as SVGAGI. The CDR3 sequence is CATTSGGHSYEQYF. The CDR3 bases are TGTGCCACCACTAGCGGGGGACACTCCTACGAGCAGTACTTC.

Only a few counts were recorded for this clone. V gene TRBV27 combines with J gene TRBJ1-4, with D perhaps matching TRBD1 (6 bases). V lost 6 bases, J lost 8 bases, and 19 bases lay in between. Looked up from germline, CDR1 is MNHEY and CDR2 is SMNVEV (reference sequence). This CDR3 comprises 15 residues. The DNA of the CDR3 is TGTGCCAGCAGAGCCCAAGGGGGAATGAGGGAAAAACTGTTTTTT. It translates to CASRAQGGMREKLFF.

This clone was found once. V and J are TRBV18 and TRBJ1-1; no clear D gene. This CDR3 is built from 15 residues. Per the germline V gene, CDR1 is KGHSH and CDR2 is LQKENI. V shed 2 bases and J shed 4 bases, with 14 bases lying between them. The CDR3 DNA reads as TGTGCCAGCTCACCAACCCCAGGACGGGGCACTGAAGCTTTCTTT. Amino acids: CASSPTPGRGTEAFF.

The V and J genes are TRBV5-4 and TRBJ1-2; TRBD1 is a possible D gene (6 bases). This CDR3 has 12 residues. The V end was cut by 4 bases, the J end by 5 bases, with 9 bases between. CDR1 and CDR2 from the germline V gene are SGHNT and YYREEE (reference sequence). The CDR3 DNA reads TGTGCCAGCAGCCAGGACAGTTATGGCTACACCTTC. It is translated as CASSQDSYGYTF. Supplemented by reference TRBV5-4 and TRBJ1-2, the full variable domain reads ETGVTQSPTHLIKTRGQQVTLRCSSQSGHNTVSWYQQALGQGPQFIFQYYREEENGRGNFPPRFSGLQFPNYSSELNVNALELDDSALYLCASSQDSYGYTFGSGTRLTVV.

The chain links TRBV5-4 to TRBJ2-2; TRBD2 agrees at 11 bases. Germline values: CDR1 SGHNT, CDR2 YYREEE (reference sequence). The CDR3 sequence is 16 residues long. The V and J ends lost 3 bases and 3 bases, in that order; junction bases with no gene match: 4. CDR3 sequence: CASSSLAGGDTGELFF. CDR3 nucleotide sequence: TGTGCCAGCAGCTCATTAGCGGGGGGGGACACCGGGGAGCTGTTTTTT.

This clone showed up just a few times. The gene calls are TRBV19 and TRBJ1-1; the match to TRBD1 covers 8 bases. Germline V gene data show CDR1 as LNHDA and CDR2 as SQIVND (reference sequence). J lost 1 base, V lost 7 bases, and 2 bases had no gene match. This CDR3 has 13 amino acids. In DNA form, the CDR3 reads TGTGCCAGTATTGACAGGGGGAACACTGAAGCTTTCTTT. Its translation: CASIDRGNTEAFF. Together with reference TRBV19 and TRBJ1-1, the CDR3 gives the full variable domain: DGGITQSPKYLFRKEGQNVTLSCEQNLNHDAMYWYRQDPGQGLRLIYYSQIVNDFQKGDIAEGYSVSREKKESFPLTVTSAQKNPTAFYLCASIDRGNTEAFFGQGTRLTVV.

V and J are TRBV7-9 and TRBJ2-7; 8 positions match TRBD2. V was pared by 1 base and J by 3 bases, with 8 bases of the junction left unmatched. Germline V lookup: CDR1 SEHNR, CDR2 FQNEAQ (reference sequence). The CDR3 runs 16 residues. DNA for the CDR3: TGTGCCAGCAGCTTAGAAGGTAGCGGGGCCCGCTACGAGCAGTACTTC. Its protein product is CASSLEGSGARYEQYF.

V is TRBV11-3 and J is TRBJ2-1, with D perhaps TRBD1 (6 bases). The germline gives CDR1 SGHNT, CDR2 YENEEA. Trimming took 3 bases from V and 8 from J, leaving 14 bases between them. The CDR3 sequence is 14 residues long. The DNA for the CDR3 is TGTGCCAGCAGCTTGGGGGCAGGGGTCCATGAGCAGTTCTTC. Protein product: CASSLGAGVHEQFF.

The chain joins TRBV19 to TRBJ1-3; tentatively, D is TRBD1 (5 bases). The CDR3 is 15 residues long. Germline V gives CDR1 LNHDA, CDR2 SQIVND (reference sequence). V lost 3 bases, J lost 2 bases, and 11 bases lay in between. Here the CDR3 reads CASSMWQGAGNTIYF. For the CDR3, the DNA is TGTGCCAGTAGTATGTGGCAGGGTGCTGGAAACACCATATATTTT. Full variable domain (rest looked up from reference TRBV19 and TRBJ1-3): DGGITQSPKYLFRKEGQNVTLSCEQNLNHDAMYWYRQDPGQGLRLIYYSQIVNDFQKGDIAEGYSVSREKKESFPLTVTSAQKNPTAFYLCASSMWQGAGNTIYFGEGSWLTVV.

This clone was detected many times. V gene TRBV28 combines with J gene TRBJ1-1; the D is unclear. The V gene's germline CDR1 is MDHEN and CDR2 SYDVKM. This CDR3 spans 13 amino acids. V lost 6 bases and J 8 bases, leaving 16 bases between the germline ends. This chain's CDR3 is CASRSGGTLEAFF. CDR3 nucleotide sequence: TGTGCCAGCAGATCGGGAGGCACGTTGGAAGCTTTCTTT.

In DNA, the CDR3 is TGTGCCAGCAGCTCCATTCGGGATACGCAGTATTTT. It yields the protein CASSSIRDTQYF. The chain is built from TRBV5-8 and TRBJ2-3; D gene unclear. Germline values: CDR1 SGHTS, CDR2 YDEGEE. The CDR3 is 12 amino acids. With 3 bases removed from V and 6 bases from J, the gap between germline ends came to 8 bases.

This chain joins TRBV28 and TRBJ2-7; 8 positions match TRBD1. The CDR3 contains 17 residues. Germline V lookup: CDR1 MDHEN, CDR2 SYDVKM. After removal of 0 bases from V and 3 bases from J, the junction contained 10 bases not matched to a gene. CDR3 residues: CASSLWGRTGIGYEQYF. CDR3 nucleotides: TGTGCCAGCAGTTTATGGGGGAGGACAGGGATAGGCTACGAGCAGTACTTC.

The chain couples TRBV21-1 to TRBJ2-7; TRBD1, the table's D call, lacks a check against the DNA. TRBV21-1 is a pseudogene. The length of the CDR3 is 16 residues. CDR3 nucleotides: TGTGCCAGCAGCTGTGAGGACAGAGTTTTCTCCTACGAGCAGTACTTC. Residues: CASSCEDRVFSYEQYF.

The CDR3 sequence: CASSIDRNYGYTF. CDR3 nucleotides: TGTGCCAGCAGTATAGACAGGAACTATGGCTACACCTTC. V and J are TRBV27 and TRBJ1-2; perhaps TRBD1 as D (6 bases). CDR1 is MNHEY and CDR2 is SMNVEV in the germline V gene (reference sequence). V shed 5 bases and J shed 2 bases, with 9 bases lying between them. This CDR3 spans 13 amino acids.